One sample yielded the 11 T cell receptor beta chains listed below, sequenced in a study of blood T cell repertoires in COVID-19 (TCRdb year 2020). The library was generated by the immunoSEQ multiplex PCR assay. Imported from immuneACCESS, the table was reduced by TCRdb to in-frame sequences with V and J called. These copies leave out some clones; in studies compared against another copy, an unresolved V gene accounts for under half, and the cause of the remainder is not known. This sample gives around 290,000 clones in total; approximately 86% of them show up just once. Approximately 1% of the sample goes to the ten largest clones. The sequenced material came from PBMCs or T cells enriched from blood (not recorded which). The receptors were gathered from a woman under 40 who had recovered from COVID-19.

The J gene is TRBJ2-1, the V gene TRBV5-1; 13 nucleotides agree with TRBD2. V trimming: 4 bases; J trimming: 5 bases; junction bases outside the gene matches: 3. The CDR3 has 15 amino acids. Germline V gene sequence: CDR1 SGHRS, CDR2 YFSETQ. The CDR3 spells CASSRTSGRDNEQFF. CDR3 nucleotide sequence: TGCGCCAGCAGCCGAACTAGCGGGAGGGACAATGAGCAGTTCTTC.

The rearrangement uses TRBV30 and TRBJ1-1; D is possibly TRBD1 (5 bases). Germline V gene lookup returns CDR1 GTSNPN and CDR2 SVGIG (reference sequence). The germline V and J ends were trimmed by 5 bases and 0 bases, with 10 bases remaining between them. This CDR3 is built from 13 residues. The CDR3 coding sequence is TGTGCCTGGGGAACAGGTCTGAACACTGAAGCTTTCTTT. It codes for CAWGTGLNTEAFF.

This clone was seen only a few times. The CDR3 DNA reads as TGCAGCGTTCAGGGGGCTTACAATGAGCAGTTCTTC. Encoded protein: CSVQGAYNEQFF. The chain joins TRBV29-1 to TRBJ2-1; TRBD1 aligns across 8 bases. V gave up 5 bases and J gave up 4 bases; unmatched junction bases: 1. Germline V gives CDR1 SQVTM, CDR2 ANQGSEA. The CDR3 contains 12 residues.

V gene TRBV7-9 combines with J gene TRBJ1-6; D might be TRBD1 (6 bases). The CDR3 consists of 14 residues. Germline CDR1 is SEHNR and CDR2 is FQNEAQ (reference sequence). With 8 bases removed from V and 7 bases from J, the gap between germline ends came to 15 bases. CDR3 amino acids: CASLGGGFNSPLHF. The CDR3 DNA is TGTGCCAGCCTGGGCGGGGGCTTCAATTCACCCCTCCACTTT.

The V gene is TRBV5-6, the J gene TRBJ2-7, with D uncertain. The CDR3 is made up of 14 amino acids. The germline CDR1 and CDR2 sequences are SGHDT and YYEEEE. The germline V and J ends were trimmed by 4 bases and 0 bases, with 11 bases remaining between them. The CDR3 here is CASSPQLPSYEQYF. As DNA, the CDR3 is TGTGCCAGCAGCCCACAGCTTCCCTCCTACGAGCAGTACTTC.

This clone was seen only once. This chain uses TRBV7-6 with TRBJ1-1, with D possibly matching TRBD1 (5 bases). Trimming removed 1 base at V and 3 bases at J, with 18 bases between. In germline, CDR1 is SGHVS, CDR2 FNYEAQ. The CDR3 contains 17 residues. As DNA, the CDR3 is TGTGCCAGCAGCTTAGAATCTGGAGGGGATTGGGACACTGAAGCTTTCTTT. Translation: CASSLESGGDWDTEAFF.

The chain links TRBV9 to TRBJ2-5, with 8 bases lining up with TRBD2. Germline CDR1 and CDR2: SGDLS and YYNGEE. The J segment lost 5 bases and the V segment lost 6 bases, leaving 6 bases of the junction unmatched. The CDR3 contains 13 residues. CDR3 amino acids: CASNAGGGETQYF. The CDR3 DNA reads as TGTGCCAGCAACGCGGGGGGAGGGGAGACCCAGTACTTC. Filled out from reference TRBV9 and TRBJ2-5, the complete variable domain reads DSGVTQTPKHLITATGQRVTLRCSPRSGDLSVYWYQQSLDQGLQFLIQYYNGEERAKGNILERFSAQQFPDLHSELNLSSLELGDSALYFCASNAGGGETQYFGPGTRLLVL.

The chain joins TRBV9 to TRBJ2-7; the D gene is possibly TRBD2 (6 bases). Germline CDR1 SGDLS, CDR2 YYNGEE. CDR3 size: 14 residues. V lost 2 bases, J lost 6 bases, and 15 bases lay in between. The CDR3 spells CASSVGREGGEQYF. CDR3 sequence (DNA): TGTGCCAGCAGCGTGGGGCGGGAAGGCGGCGAGCAGTACTTC.

The chain uses TRBV5-5 and TRBJ2-3; 11 bases are shared with TRBD2. The germline CDR1 and CDR2 sequences are SGHKS and YYEKEE (reference sequence). The length of the CDR3 is 18 residues. V lost 2 bases and J lost 5; bases outside the gene matches: 13. CDR3 sequence: CASSFVSGRAWLLDTQYF. CDR3 in DNA: TGTGCCAGCAGCTTTGTTAGCGGGAGGGCCTGGTTGTTAGATACGCAGTATTTT.

The genes are TRBV11-3 and TRBJ2-6; TRBD1 matches 9 bases. Germline V gives CDR1 SGHNT, CDR2 YENEEA. The J segment lost 4 bases and the V segment lost 1 base, leaving 11 bases of the junction unmatched. The CDR3 loop spans 19 amino acids. CDR3 nucleotide sequence: TGTGCCAGCAGCTTAGGTAGGGGACAGGGATTGTCCGGGGCCAACGTCCTGACTTTC. Amino acid sequence: CASSLGRGQGLSGANVLTF.

The rearrangement uses TRBV19 and TRBJ1-2; tentatively, D is TRBD1 (6 bases). From germline, CDR1 is LNHDA and CDR2 SQIVND (reference sequence). Deletions cut 1 base from V and 7 bases from J, with 13 bases between. CDR3 length equals 14 residues. This CDR3 reads CASSIAAGAGGYTF. DNA for the CDR3: TGTGCCAGTAGTATAGCGGCAGGGGCCGGTGGCTACACCTTC.